This passage covers 18 T cell receptor beta chains from one sample sequenced in a study of T cells after yellow fever vaccination (dated by TCRdb to about 2019). Receptor amplification or capture employed 5' RACE. The sequencer was an Illumina HiSeq 2500. TCRdb passed the public sequencing reads through fastp at Q25 and MiXCR, retaining productive beta sequences. Rows are unified per CDR3 protein, each entry keeping the most common DNA and genes. The sample has about 140,000 distinct CDR3 sequences on record, around 7.7% of them singletons. Jointly, the top ten make up 0.73% of the sample. This specimen's treatment or condition label, interpreted: live attenuated yellow fever vaccine strain. Sequencing was performed on CD4+ T cells sorted from PBMCs, taken 5 days after the yellow fever booster vaccination. The receptors were gathered from a man between 25 and 39 years old who received the YFV17D yellow fever vaccine.

This clonotype occurred many times. The CDR3 sequence: CASSLDRGLWTEAFF. The DNA of the CDR3 is TGTGCCAGCAGCTTAGATCGGGGGTTATGGACTGAAGCTTTCTTT. V gene TRBV7-9 combines with J gene TRBJ1-1; a weak D match, TRBD1 (5 bases). Germline V gene data show CDR1 as SEHNR and CDR2 as FQNEAQ (reference sequence). The V end lost 1 base, the J end lost 5 bases, and 14 bases lay between the germline ends. CDR3 length: 15 amino acids.

This clonotype has at least ten counts. A read error may produce the germline difference seen at one junction end. CDR3 in DNA: TGTGCTAGCAGCTTAGCGCGTCGTGGGCCCCAGCCCCAGCATTTT. Protein: CASSLARRGPQPQHF. The chain uses TRBV7-7 and TRBJ1-5; D is undetermined. CDR1 and CDR2 from the germline V gene are SSHAT and FNYEAQ (reference sequence). This CDR3 is built from 15 residues.

The sample holds a few counts of this clonotype. The chain links TRBV6-2 or TRBV6-3 to TRBJ1-5; no reliable D call. V dropped 0 bases and J dropped 2 bases, with 8 bases sitting between them. Germline V gene data show CDR1 as MNHEY and CDR2 as SVGEGT. The CDR3 is 15 residues long. The CDR3 region has the DNA TGTGCCAGCAGTTACTCGGTGACGGGCAATCAGCCCCAGCATTTT. It encodes CASSYSVTGNQPQHF.

This clonotype was recorded many times. The chain is built from TRBV12-3 or TRBV12-4 and TRBJ2-1; D is ambiguous. The V end lost 3 bases, the J end lost 4 bases, and 7 bases lay between the germline ends. The CDR3 has 13 amino acids. The CDR3 protein is CASSFSAYNEQFF. For the CDR3, the DNA is TGTGCCAGCAGTTTTTCGGCTTACAATGAGCAGTTCTTC.

This clonotype was seen more than once but under ten times. The chain has TRBV5-6 and TRBJ2-1; no firm D call. The V gene lost 0 bases and the J gene lost 4 bases, with 8 bases spanning the gap. Germline assignment: CDR1 SGHDT and CDR2 YYEEEE. This CDR3 is 14 amino acids long. The CDR3 spells CASSLEGRYNEQFF. The DNA for the CDR3 is TGTGCCAGCAGCTTGGAGGGCAGATACAATGAGCAGTTCTTC.

This clonotype was observed at least ten times. The J gene is TRBJ2-3, the V gene TRBV5-1; 7 bases match TRBD2. Germline V gene data show CDR1 as SGHRS and CDR2 as YFSETQ. The CDR3 consists of 16 residues. After removal of 1 base from V and 1 base from J, the junction contained 6 bases not matched to a gene. DNA of the CDR3: TGCGCCAGCAGCTTGTCTGTCCTAGCGGGCACAGATACGCAGTATTTT. It codes for CASSLSVLAGTDTQYF.

At least ten counts were recorded for this clonotype. This chain connects TRBV19 to TRBJ1-5, with 9 bases matching TRBD1. The CDR3 has 14 amino acids. Trimming cost V 7 bases and J 5 bases; bases outside gene matches: 6. CDR1 is LNHDA and CDR2 is SQIVND in the germline V gene (reference sequence). As DNA, the CDR3 is TGTGCCAGTAACGACGGGACAGGGTATCAGCCCCAGCATTTT. Protein sequence: CASNDGTGYQPQHF.

This clonotype was picked up many times. This chain joins TRBV18 and TRBJ1-3; D remains ambiguous. The CDR3 has 14 amino acids. The germline V and J ends were trimmed by 2 bases and 3 bases, with 8 bases remaining between them. Looked up from germline, CDR1 is KGHSH and CDR2 is LQKENI. CDR3 protein: CASSPRASGNTIYF. The CDR3 DNA reads TGTGCCAGCTCACCAAGGGCAAGTGGAAACACCATATATTTT.

This clonotype was counted at least ten times. The junction does not match germline at one end; this may be a read error. The rearrangement uses TRBV19 and TRBJ2-1; D gene unclear. The CDR3 covers 13 residues. The germline V gene has CDR1 LNHDA and CDR2 SQIVND (reference sequence). The CDR3 coding sequence is TGTGCCAGTAGTATAGGCTCCCGGCCCCCCGCAGTCTTC. As protein: CASSIGSRPPAVF.

In its sample, this clonotype was seen a few times. The chain uses TRBV6-6 and TRBJ2-5; no reliable D call. This CDR3 has 12 residues. Germline CDR1 and CDR2: MNHNY and SVGAGI (reference sequence). Trimming cost V 4 bases and J 5 bases, with 8 bases left between them. The CDR3 DNA reads TGTGCCAGCAGTTTCCAGGTTGAGACCCAGTACTTC. The encoded protein is CASSFQVETQYF.

This clonotype was observed at least ten times. CDR3 amino acids: CSAIRGMETQYF. The CDR3 DNA follows: TGCAGTGCTATCAGAGGGATGGAGACCCAGTACTTC. The chain couples TRBV20-1 to TRBJ2-5, with TRBD2 as a possible D gene (5 bases). The V end was cut by 4 bases, the J end by 5 bases, with 11 bases between. In germline, CDR1 is DFQATT, CDR2 SNEGSKA (reference sequence). There are 12 residues in the CDR3.

This clonotype was recorded at least ten times. This chain joins TRBV12-3 or TRBV12-4 and TRBJ2-2, with D hard to call. The CDR3 has 11 residues. The germline V and J ends were trimmed by 2 bases and 7 bases, with 2 bases remaining between them. CDR3 in amino acids: CASSLIGELFF. The CDR3 DNA follows: TGTGCCAGCAGTTTAATCGGGGAGCTGTTTTTT.

At least ten counts were recorded for this clonotype. The chain links TRBV7-2 to TRBJ2-5; D gene ambiguous. There are 14 residues in the CDR3. The ends were cut back, 2 bases at V and 1 base at J, with 8 bases in the middle. Germline V gives CDR1 SGHTA, CDR2 FQGNSA. The CDR3 DNA reads as TGTGCCAGCAGCTTAATCCAGAGCCAAGAGACCCAGTACTTC. Translated: CASSLIQSQETQYF.

This clonotype was seen ten or more times. The rearrangement joins TRBV11-2 to TRBJ2-3; no firm D call. Trimming removed 6 bases from V and 0 bases from J, with 10 bases in between. Germline V CDR1 and CDR2: SGHAT, FQNNGV. The CDR3 runs to 14 residues. DNA for the CDR3: TGTGCCAGCAGTTCTGCGGCCAGCACAGATACGCAGTATTTT. Protein product: CASSSAASTDTQYF.

This clonotype occurred many times. This chain connects TRBV7-2 to TRBJ2-1, with D possibly being TRBD1 (5 bases). Trimming shortened V by 2 bases and J by 7 bases, and 12 bases separated the two germline ends. CDR1 SGHTA and CDR2 FQGNSA come from the germline V gene. The CDR3 is 14 amino acids. In DNA form, the CDR3 reads TGTGCCAGCAGCTTAAGTTGGGGCGGTAATGAGCAGTTCTTC. This translates into CASSLSWGGNEQFF.

The chain uses TRBV5-1 and TRBJ2-5; 7 bases are a match to TRBD2. This CDR3 has 15 amino acids. Germline assignment: CDR1 SGHRS and CDR2 YFSETQ. Germline trimming cut 5 bases from V and 0 bases from J; bases unmatched to any gene: 7. The CDR3 spells CASRGTIGYQETQYF. DNA of the CDR3: TGCGCCAGCAGGGGGACTATCGGATACCAAGAGACCCAGTACTTC.

This clonotype was seen only once. This may stem from a read error, because a much larger clone lies one nucleotide away. This chain uses TRBV6-1 with TRBJ1-2; 7 nucleotides line up with TRBD1. There are 13 residues in the CDR3. Per the germline V gene, CDR1 is MNHNS and CDR2 is SASEGT. In DNA, the CDR3 is TGTGCCGGCAGGGGACAGTCGGTCTATGGCTACACCTTC. Protein: CAGRGQSVYGYTF.

This clonotype was seen ten or more times. V usage is TRBV20-1 and J usage is TRBJ1-5; 9 nucleotides match TRBD1. Germline lookup yields CDR1 DFQATT and CDR2 SNEGSKA (reference sequence). The CDR3 spans 18 residues. With V trimmed by 3 bases and J by 2 bases, 14 bases remained unmatched. The CDR3 DNA sequence: TGCAGTGCTAGGGCCGGGACAGGGAAGGTAATGGGCAATCAGCCCCAGCATTTT. This codes for CSARAGTGKVMGNQPQHF.